These 10 T cell receptor beta chains were sequenced from one sample in a study of cytomegalovirus exposure and HLA in healthy donors listed by TCRdb under 2017. Library prep was done by the immunoSEQ multiplex PCR assay. A mixture of 60 forward primers for TCR Vbeta segments and 13 reverse primers for TCR Jbeta segments was used in the multiplex PCR. TCRdb's version of the immuneACCESS table is confined to in-frame rearrangements and falls short of the full clone set. An unresolved V gene accounts for under half of the shortfall where checked; the remainder is of unknown origin. The sample data list over 150,000 clones, and 70% to 90% of these were observed just once. The ten largest clones capture less than 2% of the sample. The specimen sequenced was PBMCs. Receptors were obtained from a woman in her late teens or twenties in good health and CMV-seronegative.

This clone was counted a single time. The chain joins TRBV18 to TRBJ2-2; 10 nucleotides match TRBD1. CDR1 and CDR2 from the germline V gene are KGHSH and LQKENI. This CDR3 comprises 19 residues. Losses at the gene ends were 6 bases for V and 1 base for J; bases not matched to a gene: 14. The CDR3 here is CASSTTWTGGSWNTGELFF. DNA for the CDR3: TGTGCCAGCTCGACCACATGGACAGGGGGTTCATGGAACACCGGGGAGCTGTTTTTT.

This chain connects TRBV11-1 to TRBJ2-6, with D tentatively TRBD1 (5 bases). The CDR3 sequence is 17 residues long. CDR1 is SGHAT, CDR2 FQDESV, per germline (reference sequence). Trimming took 4 bases from V and 2 from J, leaving 15 bases between them. The DNA of the CDR3 is TGTGCCAGCAGCTCCAAAGTCAGGGCCCCTGGGGCCAACGTCCTGACTTTC. Amino acids: CASSSKVRAPGANVLTF.

The genes are TRBV19 and TRBJ2-1; 12 positions agree with TRBD1. V gave up 5 bases and J gave up 7 bases; unmatched junction bases: 6. Germline CDR1 is LNHDA and CDR2 is SQIVND (reference sequence). The CDR3 consists of 15 residues. CDR3: CASSPWGQGANEQFF. In nucleotides, the CDR3 is TGTGCCAGTAGTCCCTGGGGACAGGGGGCAAATGAGCAGTTCTTC.

The rearrangement links TRBV5-1 to TRBJ2-2; 10 bases line up with TRBD1. Germline CDR1 and CDR2: SGHRS and YFSETQ. The V segment lost 4 bases and the J segment 4 bases; nucleotides outside the gene matches: 4. The CDR3 is 15 amino acids. As DNA, the CDR3 is TGCGCCAGCAGCAAGGGACAGGGGTCCACCGGGGAGCTGTTTTTT. Encoded protein: CASSKGQGSTGELFF.

This clone was counted between two and nine times. The chain carries TRBV19 and TRBJ2-7; D possibly corresponds to TRBD2 (5 bases). The germline V gene has CDR1 LNHDA and CDR2 SQIVND (reference sequence). This CDR3 contains 18 residues. V was trimmed by 1 base and J by 2 bases, leaving 21 bases between them. The CDR3 region is CASSIASTSRGRTYEQYF. CDR3 coding DNA: TGTGCCAGTAGTATAGCCTCCACCTCACGCGGGCGGACCTACGAGCAGTACTTC. The variable domain in full, with the rest retrieved from reference TRBV19 and TRBJ2-7, is DGGITQSPKYLFRKEGQNVTLSCEQNLNHDAMYWYRQDPGQGLRLIYYSQIVNDFQKGDIAEGYSVSREKKESFPLTVTSAQKNPTAFYLCASSIASTSRGRTYEQYFGPGTRLTVT.

The rearrangement joins TRBV19 to TRBJ2-7; 9 positions agree with TRBD1. The CDR3 is 13 amino acids. Germline V gene data show CDR1 as LNHDA and CDR2 as SQIVND (reference sequence). V gave up 5 bases and J gave up 7 bases; unmatched junction bases: 6. This CDR3 is CASSLRQGGEQYF. CDR3 DNA: TGTGCCAGTAGTCTTCGACAGGGGGGGGAGCAGTACTTC.

This clone has only a few counts. The chain links TRBV19 to TRBJ2-1; 9 bases agree with TRBD2. The V gene's germline CDR1 is LNHDA and CDR2 SQIVND (reference sequence). The CDR3 extends over 15 amino acids. Germline trimming cut 5 bases from V and 8 bases from J; bases unmatched to any gene: 10. The CDR3 is CASSSGQAGGYEQFF. The CDR3 bases are TGTGCCAGTAGTTCGGGCCAAGCGGGAGGTTATGAGCAGTTCTTC.

This sequence joins TRBV7-2 and TRBJ2-3; 10 nucleotides align to TRBD2. This CDR3 is 17 amino acids long. J gave up 2 bases and V 3 bases, and 8 bases lay outside the gene matches. CDR1 is SGHTA, CDR2 FQGNSA, per germline. The DNA of the CDR3 is TGTGCCAGCAGCTTGTGGGCTGGACTAGCGGTCACAGATACGCAGTATTTT. Protein: CASSLWAGLAVTDTQYF. The full variable domain, with the rest looked up from reference TRBV7-2 and TRBJ2-3, is GAGVSQSPSNKVTEKGKDVELRCDPISGHTALYWYRQSLGQGLEFLIYFQGNSAPDKSGLPSDRFSAERTGGSVSTLTIQRTQQEDSAVYLCASSLWAGLAVTDTQYFGPGTRLTVL.

The chain is built from TRBV29-1 and TRBJ1-1; 7 bases line up with TRBD1. Germline values: CDR1 SQVTM, CDR2 ANQGSEA. The CDR3 is 14 amino acids. V lost 4 bases to trimming and J lost 1 base; unmatched junction nucleotides: 6. The CDR3 nucleotides are TGCAGCGTTGTACCAGGGGGTTCGAACACTGAAGCTTTCTTT. This translates into CSVVPGGSNTEAFF.

This clone occurred a few times. V and J are TRBV5-6 and TRBJ1-4; no reliable D call. Germline V CDR1 and CDR2: SGHDT, YYEEEE. The V gene lost 2 bases and the J gene lost 7 bases, with 12 bases spanning the gap. CDR3 length: 14 amino acids. CDR3 loop: CASSFSRWAEKLFF. DNA for the CDR3: TGTGCCAGCAGCTTTTCGCGTTGGGCTGAAAAACTGTTTTTT.